This entry lists 20 T cell receptor beta chains sequenced from one sample in a study of blood T cell repertoires in COVID-19. Repertoires were generated with immunoSEQ multiplex PCR, while TCRdb's copy carries only in-frame clones and drops some. Among a few hundred thousand clones listed, under 90% were seen once. Source material: peripheral blood. All receptors derive from a woman aged 25 to 39 with COVID-19, enrolled during active disease.

The chain uses TRBV29-1 and TRBJ2-1; 8 bases are a match to TRBD2. CDR1 is SQVTM, CDR2 ANQGSEA, per germline. This CDR3 is 14 amino acids long. J was trimmed by 6 bases and V by 4 bases; bases with no gene match: 8. CDR3 protein: CSVGYRGGLNEQFF. Here the CDR3 DNA reads TGCAGCGTTGGTTATCGGGGGGGCCTCAATGAGCAGTTCTTC.

This rearrangement joins TRBV6-7 to TRBJ2-1; no definite D call. TRBV6-7 is an ORF, with its function uncertain. The CDR3 runs to 14 residues. V lost 6 bases and J lost 2, with 11 bases in between. Written as DNA, the CDR3 is TGTGCCAGCAGCCCCAGCAGGCCCTACAATGAGCAGTTCTTC. Its translation is CASSPSRPYNEQFF.

This clone appeared a single time. The genes are TRBV6-5 and TRBJ1-1; TRBD1 might be the D (5 bases). The V end lost 6 bases, the J end lost 5 bases, and 19 bases lay between the germline ends. The germline V gene has CDR1 MNHEY and CDR2 SVGAGI. CDR3 length: 15 residues. This CDR3 reads CASRPPRGARTEAFF. CDR3 bases: TGTGCCAGCAGACCCCCTCGTGGGGCTCGTACTGAAGCTTTCTTT.

The chain carries TRBV11-1 and TRBJ1-2; D is ambiguous. V was shortened by 5 bases and J by 1 base, with 11 bases between the two germline ends. CDR1 SGHAT and CDR2 FQDESV come from the germline V gene (reference sequence). This CDR3 has 14 amino acids. The CDR3 loop is CASSVRTGNYGYTF. The CDR3 DNA reads TGTGCCAGCAGCGTCAGGACTGGTAACTATGGCTACACCTTC.

This clone was detected a few times. CDR3 bases: TGTGCCAGCCGCCAGCAGGACACTGAAGCTTTCTTT. Its protein is CASRQQDTEAFF. The V gene is TRBV12-3 or TRBV12-4, the J gene TRBJ1-1; no definite D call. Trimming pared 8 bases from V and 3 bases from J, leaving 10 bases between. There are 12 residues in the CDR3.

The rearrangement links TRBV6-5 to TRBJ1-6; tentative D call: TRBD1 (5 bases). Deletions cut 4 bases from V and 10 bases from J, with 14 bases between. Per germline, CDR1 MNHEY and CDR2 SVGAGI. CDR3 size: 14 residues. CDR3 residues: CASSSPQGGSPLHF. CDR3 nucleotides: TGTGCCAGCAGTTCCCCCCAGGGTGGATCACCCCTCCACTTT.

The chain couples TRBV11-2 to TRBJ2-1; TRBD2 matches 9 bases. The germline V gene has CDR1 SGHAT and CDR2 FQNNGV. This CDR3 contains 14 residues. Trimming took 11 bases from V and 9 from J; bases not matched to a gene: 14. The DNA of the CDR3 is TGTGCCCGCCGCTGGGGCGGGGGGGGCGGTGAGCAGTTCTTC. Translating it yields CARRWGGGGGEQFF.

This clone was recorded only once. The chain is built from TRBV2 and TRBJ2-7; possibly TRBD1 for D (6 bases). There are 14 residues in the CDR3. V was cut by 6 bases and J by 2 bases, with 14 bases left in between. From germline, CDR1 is SNHLY and CDR2 FYNNEI. The CDR3 nucleotides read TGTGCCAGCAGCCACAGGGAGAAGCCCTACGAGCAGTACTTC. Its protein is CASSHREKPYEQYF.

The V and J genes are TRBV3-1 (or the pseudogene TRBV3-2) and TRBJ2-7; TRBD2 matches 13 bases. This CDR3 has 16 amino acids. CDR1 and CDR2 (germline): LGHDT, YNNKEL (reference sequence). V lost 4 bases, J lost 3 bases, and 6 bases stayed unmatched. This CDR3 reads CASSRLGLAGVYEQYF. The DNA of the CDR3 is TGTGCCAGCAGCCGACTAGGACTAGCGGGGGTCTACGAGCAGTACTTC.

V gene TRBV2 combines with J gene TRBJ2-5; D may be TRBD1 (6 bases). Trimming pared 6 bases from V and 1 base from J, leaving 21 bases between. Per the germline V gene, CDR1 is SNHLY and CDR2 is FYNNEI. This CDR3 is built from 17 residues. For the CDR3, the DNA is TGTGCCAGCAGGGAGACCTACGGGACACCCTTCCAAGAGACCCAGTACTTC. This encodes CASRETYGTPFQETQYF.

This rearrangement joins TRBV5-1 to TRBJ1-1; TRBD1 might be the D (6 bases). The CDR3 has 13 residues. Trimming removed 4 bases from V and 0 bases from J, with 7 bases in between. CDR1 is SGHRS and CDR2 is YFSETQ in the germline V gene. CDR3 bases: TGCGCCAGCAGCGGGGGCCTGAACACTGAAGCTTTCTTT. This encodes CASSGGLNTEAFF.

This clone has only one observation. The V call is TRBV19, the J call TRBJ2-7; 10 bases fit TRBD1. Trimming removed 1 base from V and 4 bases from J; junction bases left unmatched: 7. The CDR3 spans 16 residues. Germline V gives CDR1 LNHDA, CDR2 SQIVND (reference sequence). The CDR3 DNA is TGTGCCAGTAGTATAGCCTCCGGGACAGGGGCATACGAGCAGTACTTC. Protein product: CASSIASGTGAYEQYF.

This clone was counted only a few times. The J gene is TRBJ1-4, the V gene TRBV6-2 or TRBV6-3; D might be TRBD1 (5 bases). There are 14 residues in the CDR3. The germline V gene encodes CDR1 MNHEY and CDR2 SVGEGT. Deletions cut 3 bases from V and 8 bases from J, with 13 bases between. In nucleotides, the CDR3 is TGTGCCAGCAGTTATGAACAGGAAGTCGAAAAACTGTTTTTT. Its protein product is CASSYEQEVEKLFF.

The V and J genes are TRBV18 and TRBJ1-5; 7 bases map to TRBD1. CDR3 length: 15 amino acids. Germline values: CDR1 KGHSH, CDR2 LQKENI. Trimming cost V 6 bases and J 3 bases; bases outside gene matches: 8. The chain's CDR3 is CASSSDRVANQPQHF. The CDR3 bases are TGTGCCAGCTCGTCCGACAGGGTCGCCAATCAGCCCCAGCATTTT.

This clone was recorded a few times. The same CDR3 also results from other DNA sequences found in this sample. V is TRBV3-1 (or the pseudogene TRBV3-2) and J is TRBJ1-1; 10 nucleotides agree with TRBD1. The CDR3 covers 15 residues. CDR1 and CDR2 (germline): LGHDT, YNNKEL (reference sequence). The V segment lost 4 bases and the J segment 0 bases; nucleotides outside the gene matches: 2. The CDR3 loop is CASSPGQGVNTEAFF. CDR3 sequence (DNA): TGTGCCAGCAGCCCCGGACAGGGGGTGAACACTGAAGCTTTCTTT.

This clone was observed once. The chain joins TRBV4-2 to TRBJ2-6; TRBD1 is a possible D gene (6 bases). The germline V gene has CDR1 LGHNA and CDR2 YNFKEQ. V gave up 4 bases and J gave up 5 bases, with 21 bases separating them. The CDR3 consists of 18 residues. The CDR3 here is CASSRDRSKLDRANVLTF. In DNA form, the CDR3 reads TGTGCCAGCAGCCGCGACAGGTCCAAGCTTGATCGGGCCAACGTCCTGACTTTC.

The rearrangement uses TRBV19 and TRBJ2-3; D not resolved. Deletions cut 9 bases from V and 7 bases from J, with 14 bases between. The CDR3 runs to 12 residues. CDR1 is LNHDA, CDR2 SQIVND, per germline (reference sequence). The CDR3: CASRDLQHTQYF. The CDR3 DNA is TGTGCCAGCCGAGATTTGCAACATACGCAGTATTTT.

The chain is built from TRBV19 and TRBJ1-5, with a weak D call TRBD1 (6 bases). Trimming pared 4 bases from V and 0 bases from J, leaving 10 bases between. Germline V CDR1 and CDR2: LNHDA, SQIVND (reference sequence). The CDR3 is 15 amino acids. In DNA, the CDR3 is TGTGCCAGTAGTACGGACAGTTATAGCAATCAGCCCCAGCATTTT. Translation: CASSTDSYSNQPQHF.

The chain carries TRBV5-6 and TRBJ2-3; 9 nucleotides agree with TRBD2. CDR1 SGHDT and CDR2 YYEEEE come from the germline V gene. With V trimmed by 4 bases and J by 5 bases, 14 bases remained unmatched. There are 17 residues in the CDR3. DNA for the CDR3: TGTGCCAGCAGCCCGCTTGGGGGTAGCGGGGGTAGAGATACGCAGTATTTT. Translating gives CASSPLGGSGGRDTQYF. Variable domain in full (rest from reference TRBV5-6 and TRBJ2-3): DAGVTQSPTHLIKTRGQQVTLRCSPKSGHDTVSWYQQALGQGPQFIFQYYEEEERQRGNFPDRFSGHQFPNYSSELNVNALLLGDSALYLCASSPLGGSGGRDTQYFGPGTRLTVL.

The chain joins TRBV19 to TRBJ1-2; 8 bases fit TRBD1. This CDR3 spans 11 amino acids. Germline CDR1 is LNHDA and CDR2 is SQIVND (reference sequence). The J segment lost 6 bases and the V segment lost 9 bases, leaving 3 bases of the junction unmatched. This CDR3 reads CASRTGHGYTF. CDR3 bases: TGTGCCAGCCGGACAGGGCATGGCTACACCTTC.